The 13 T cell receptor beta chains below all came from one sample that was sequenced in a study of tumor-infiltrating lymphocytes in localized non-small cell lung cancer. The table came from immunoSEQ multiplex PCR; TCRdb's copy has only in-frame clones and leaves some out. This table holds about 12,000 clones, 85% to 90% found once. The sequenced sample consisted of lung tumor tissue. The receptors shown here come from a human donor with non-small cell lung cancer.

This clone was detected once. The rearrangement joins TRBV11-1 to TRBJ2-3; 7 nucleotides agree with TRBD2. The CDR3 is 14 amino acids. CDR1 is SGHAT, CDR2 FQDESV, per germline (reference sequence). Trimming at V came to 8 bases and at J to 3 bases, leaving 8 bases not matched to a gene. The CDR3 DNA follows: TGTGCCAGCTCCGCCGGCGGGAGTACAGATACGCAGTATTTT. Amino acids: CASSAGGSTDTQYF.

The chain links TRBV6-1 to TRBJ2-7; perhaps TRBD1 as D (5 bases). The V end lost 5 bases, the J end lost 5 bases, and 19 bases lay between the germline ends. The CDR3 is made up of 15 amino acids. Germline CDR1 is MNHNS and CDR2 is SASEGT. The DNA of the CDR3 is TGTGCCAGCAGTCCGCGACAGACCCTAACGGACGAGCAGTACTTC. As protein: CASSPRQTLTDEQYF.

This chain connects TRBV30 to TRBJ2-7; D gene unclear. This CDR3 contains 12 residues. The germline V gene has CDR1 GTSNPN and CDR2 SVGIG (reference sequence). V lost 5 bases and J 2 bases, leaving 10 bases between the germline ends. In DNA, the CDR3 is TGTGCCTGGTCTGAGAACACCTACGAGCAGTACTTC. Translated, it gives CAWSENTYEQYF.

This chain joins TRBV4-2 and TRBJ1-5; D is unresolved. Germline CDR1 is LGHNA and CDR2 is YNFKEQ. There are 16 residues in the CDR3. V lost 0 bases and J 0 bases, leaving 9 bases between the germline ends. The chain's CDR3 is CASSQDFRVSNQPQHF. The CDR3 DNA sequence: TGTGCCAGCAGCCAAGATTTCCGGGTTAGCAATCAGCCCCAGCATTTT.

The V call is TRBV5-1, the J call TRBJ2-4, with 7 bases fitting TRBD1. The length of the CDR3 is 15 residues. Germline V lookup: CDR1 SGHRS, CDR2 YFSETQ. With 0 bases clipped from V and 5 bases from J, the junction kept 5 bases outside the gene matches. The CDR3 protein is CASSLGAQGENIQYF. The CDR3 DNA follows: TGCGCCAGCAGCTTGGGGGCCCAGGGGGAAAACATTCAGTACTTC. Filled out from reference TRBV5-1 and TRBJ2-4, the complete variable domain reads KAGVTQTPRYLIKTRGQQVTLSCSPISGHRSVSWYQQTPGQGLQFLFEYFSETQRNKGNFPGRFSGRQFSNSRSEMNVSTLELGDSALYLCASSLGAQGENIQYFGAGTRLSVL.

CDR3 DNA sequence: TGTGCCAGCAAAGCTAGCGGGAGCGGGAACACCGGGGAGCTGTTTTTT. Its protein product is CASKASGSGNTGELFF. This chain joins TRBV4-2 and TRBJ2-2; 10 nucleotides line up with TRBD2. Germline lookup yields CDR1 LGHNA and CDR2 YNFKEQ. V was clipped by 7 bases and J by 1 base; unmatched bases: 6. The CDR3 is 16 residues long.

This chain connects TRBV4-1 to TRBJ2-7, with D hard to call. V was clipped by 4 bases and J by 5 bases, with 18 bases between them. Per germline, CDR1 MGHRA and CDR2 YSYEKL. The CDR3 is made up of 15 amino acids. The CDR3 DNA follows: TGCGCCAGCAGCCCCCTGTTAACGGAGTTAGACGAGCAGTACTTC. Its translation is CASSPLLTELDEQYF.

This clone has a single count. A read error is the likely source, as a far larger clone sits one nucleotide away. At the DNA level, this CDR3 is encoded by other sequences in the same sample as well. This chain joins TRBV4-1 and TRBJ2-1; the match to TRBD2 covers 12 bases. The V and J ends lost 0 bases and 8 bases, in that order; junction bases with no gene match: 5. The CDR3 loop spans 16 amino acids. CDR1 is MGHRA, CDR2 YSYEKL, per germline. CDR3 sequence: CASSQESSGRVDEQFF. The DNA of the CDR3 is TGCGCCAGCAGCCAAGAGTCTAGCGGGAGGGTTGATGAGCAGTTCTTC.

This clone has only one observation. The chain links TRBV7-2 to TRBJ1-5; the D gene is possibly TRBD1 (6 bases). Per germline, CDR1 SGHTA and CDR2 FQGNSA. Trimming shortened V by 8 bases and J by 5 bases, and 13 bases separated the two germline ends. The CDR3 runs 13 residues. The CDR3: CASAGGHYQPQHF. The CDR3 DNA reads TGTGCCAGCGCCGGGGGCCATTATCAGCCCCAGCATTTT. The full variable domain, with the rest looked up from reference TRBV7-2 and TRBJ1-5, is GAGVSQSPSNKVTEKGKDVELRCDPISGHTALYWYRQSLGQGLEFLIYFQGNSAPDKSGLPSDRFSAERTGGSVSTLTIQRTQQEDSAVYLCASAGGHYQPQHFGDGTRLSIL.

This clone was counted once. The genes are TRBV18 and TRBJ2-1; tentative D call: TRBD1 (6 bases). The germline V gene has CDR1 KGHSH and CDR2 LQKENI. V was pared by 0 bases and J by 0 bases, with 12 bases between. The CDR3 sequence is 17 residues long. Here the CDR3 DNA reads TGTGCCAGCTCACCACCGGGGGCCTTGAGCTCCTACAATGAGCAGTTCTTC. This translates into CASSPPGALSSYNEQFF.

This clone was observed once. The chain is built from TRBV6-4 and TRBJ1-5; D unresolved. V was trimmed by 3 bases and J by 0 bases, leaving 6 bases between them. Germline V gene sequence: CDR1 MRHNA, CDR2 SNTAGT. This CDR3 comprises 14 residues. The CDR3 nucleotides read TGTGCCAGCAGTGAAGCCGATAGCAATCAGCCCCAGCATTTT. Amino acids: CASSEADSNQPQHF.

V usage is TRBV7-2 and J usage is TRBJ2-7; TRBD2 matches at 8 bases. The ends lost 1 base at V and 1 base at J; junction bases unmatched: 6. CDR3 size: 16 residues. Germline V lookup: CDR1 SGHTA, CDR2 FQGNSA. CDR3 loop: CASSLVAGGSSYEQYF. The CDR3 DNA reads as TGTGCCAGCAGCTTAGTTGCGGGAGGCAGTTCCTACGAGCAGTACTTC.

The chain is built from TRBV30 and TRBJ2-7; D unclear. The CDR3 has 15 residues. Germline V lookup: CDR1 GTSNPN, CDR2 SVGIG (reference sequence). V gave up 0 bases and J gave up 2 bases, with 14 bases separating them. CDR3 DNA sequence: TGTGCCTGGAGTGTTCTCCGGGCAGGCACCTACGAGCAGTACTTC. It encodes CAWSVLRAGTYEQYF.